This T cell receptor beta chain was profiled in a study of blood T cell repertoires in COVID-19. On the study more broadly: Researchers got acute and convalescent COVID-19 samples from the United States, Italy and Spain.

This CDR3 contains 12 residues. V was trimmed by 3 bases and J by 5 bases, leaving 10 bases between them. Looked up from germline, CDR1 is SQVTM and CDR2 is ANQGSEA. This table comes from immunoSEQ multiplex PCR, and its TCRdb copy is limited to in-frame clones, with some not included. Of some 83,000 clones in the sample, approximately 87% were seen once. The sample taken for sequencing was peripheral blood. The chain recombines TRBV29-1 with TRBJ1-1; possible D gene TRBD1, 6 bases. The receptor comes from an elderly man in a cohort sampled during active COVID-19. The CDR3 protein is CSVDMDRTEAFF. CDR3 DNA sequence: TGCAGCGTTGATATGGACAGAACTGAAGCTTTCTTT.